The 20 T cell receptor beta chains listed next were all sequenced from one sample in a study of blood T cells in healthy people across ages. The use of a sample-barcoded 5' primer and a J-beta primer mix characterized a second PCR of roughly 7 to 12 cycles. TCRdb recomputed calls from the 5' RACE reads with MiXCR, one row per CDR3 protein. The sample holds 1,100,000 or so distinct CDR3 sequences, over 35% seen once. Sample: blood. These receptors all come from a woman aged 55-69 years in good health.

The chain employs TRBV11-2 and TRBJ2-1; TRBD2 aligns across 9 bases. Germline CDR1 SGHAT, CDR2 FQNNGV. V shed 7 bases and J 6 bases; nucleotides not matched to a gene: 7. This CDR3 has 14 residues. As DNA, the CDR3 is TGTGCCAGCAAGGCGGGAGGGTCAAGCAATGAGCAGTTCTTC. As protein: CASKAGGSSNEQFF.

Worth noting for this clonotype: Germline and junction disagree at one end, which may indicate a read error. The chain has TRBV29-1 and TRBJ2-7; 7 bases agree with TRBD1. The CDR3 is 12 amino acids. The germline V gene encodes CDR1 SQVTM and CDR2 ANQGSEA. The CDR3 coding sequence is TGCGGCGTCCGCCGACAGGGCCTCGAGCAGTACTTC. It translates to CGVRRQGLEQYF.

The CDR3 is CASSPGTSGSEQYF. CDR3 nucleotide sequence: TGCGCCAGCAGCCCCGGGACTAGCGGGAGCGAGCAGTACTTC. The chain recombines TRBV5-1 with TRBJ2-7; 14 bases map to TRBD2. The trim removed 4 bases at V and 6 bases at J, leaving 3 bases unmatched. Germline CDR1 reads SGHRS; CDR2 reads YFSETQ. This CDR3 is built from 14 residues.

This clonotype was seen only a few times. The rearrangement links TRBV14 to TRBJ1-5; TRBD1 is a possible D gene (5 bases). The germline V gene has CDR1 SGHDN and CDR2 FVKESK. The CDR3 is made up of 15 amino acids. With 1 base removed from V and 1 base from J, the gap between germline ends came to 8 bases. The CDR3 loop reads CASSQAGTSNQPQHF. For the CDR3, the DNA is TGTGCCAGCAGCCAAGCGGGGACGAGCAATCAGCCCCAGCATTTT.

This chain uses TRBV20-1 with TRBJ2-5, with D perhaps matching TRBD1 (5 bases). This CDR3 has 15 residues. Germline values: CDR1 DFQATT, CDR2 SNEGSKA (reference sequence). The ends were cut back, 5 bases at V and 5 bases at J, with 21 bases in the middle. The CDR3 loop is CSAPPPDRRWETQYF. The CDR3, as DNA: TGCAGTGCTCCCCCCCCCGACAGAAGGTGGGAGACCCAGTACTTC.

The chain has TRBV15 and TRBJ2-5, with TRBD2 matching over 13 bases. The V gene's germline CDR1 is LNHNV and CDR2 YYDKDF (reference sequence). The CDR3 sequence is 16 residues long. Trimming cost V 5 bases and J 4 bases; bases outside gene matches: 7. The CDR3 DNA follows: TGTGCCACCAGCGGTGGACTAGCGGGAGTAGGAGAGACCCAGTACTTC. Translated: CATSGGLAGVGETQYF.

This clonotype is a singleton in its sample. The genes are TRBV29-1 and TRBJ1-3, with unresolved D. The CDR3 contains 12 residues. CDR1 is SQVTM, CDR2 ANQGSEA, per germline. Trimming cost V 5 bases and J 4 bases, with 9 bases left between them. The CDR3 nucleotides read TGCAGCGTTAACCTGGGGGGAAACACCATATATTTT. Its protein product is CSVNLGGNTIYF.

The DNA for the CDR3 is TGTGCCAGCTCACCGACCCCGGGTCCTAATCAGCCCCAGCATTTT. Its translation: CASSPTPGPNQPQHF. V and J are TRBV18 and TRBJ1-5; D call uncertain. CDR1 is KGHSH and CDR2 is LQKENI in the germline V gene. The germline V and J ends were trimmed by 3 bases and 4 bases, with 13 bases remaining between them. CDR3 length: 15 amino acids.

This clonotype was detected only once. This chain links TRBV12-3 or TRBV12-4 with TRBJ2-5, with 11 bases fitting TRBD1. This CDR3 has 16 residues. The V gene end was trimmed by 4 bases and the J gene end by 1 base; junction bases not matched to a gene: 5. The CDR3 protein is CASSSPGTGGQETQYF. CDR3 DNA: TGTGCCAGCAGTTCCCCCGGGACAGGGGGCCAAGAGACCCAGTACTTC.

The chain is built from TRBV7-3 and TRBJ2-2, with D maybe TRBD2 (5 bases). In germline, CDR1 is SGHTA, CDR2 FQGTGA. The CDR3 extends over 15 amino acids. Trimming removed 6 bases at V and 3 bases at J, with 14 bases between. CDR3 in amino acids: CASSRSGSDTGELFF. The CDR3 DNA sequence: TGTGCCAGCAGTCGGAGCGGTAGCGACACCGGGGAGCTGTTTTTT.

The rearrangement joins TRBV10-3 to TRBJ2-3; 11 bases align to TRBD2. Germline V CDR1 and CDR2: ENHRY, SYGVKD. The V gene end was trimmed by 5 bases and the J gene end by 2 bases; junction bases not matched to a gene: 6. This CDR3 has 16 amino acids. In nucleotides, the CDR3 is TGTGCCATCAGTTTACTAGCGGGAGCCTTCACAGATACGCAGTATTTT. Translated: CAISLLAGAFTDTQYF.

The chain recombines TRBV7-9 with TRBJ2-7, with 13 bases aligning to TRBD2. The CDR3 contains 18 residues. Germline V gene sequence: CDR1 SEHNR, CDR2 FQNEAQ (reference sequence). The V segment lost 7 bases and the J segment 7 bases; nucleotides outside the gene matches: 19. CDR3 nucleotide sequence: TGTGCCAGCACCATACTAGCGGGAGGGCCTGATCACTACAATGAGCAGTACTTC. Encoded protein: CASTILAGGPDHYNEQYF.

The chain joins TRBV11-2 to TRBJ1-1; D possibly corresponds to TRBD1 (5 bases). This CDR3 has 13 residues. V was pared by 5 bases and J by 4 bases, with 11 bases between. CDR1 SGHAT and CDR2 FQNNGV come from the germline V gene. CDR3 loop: CASSPLRGTEAFF. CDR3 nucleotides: TGTGCCAGCAGCCCCTTGAGGGGCACTGAAGCTTTCTTT.

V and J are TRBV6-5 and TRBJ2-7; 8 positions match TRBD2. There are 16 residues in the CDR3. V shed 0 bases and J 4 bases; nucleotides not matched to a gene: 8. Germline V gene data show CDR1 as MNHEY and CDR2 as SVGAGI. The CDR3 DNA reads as TGTGCCAGCAGTTACTCGAAGCTAGCGGGTCAATACGAGCAGTACTTC. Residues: CASSYSKLAGQYEQYF.

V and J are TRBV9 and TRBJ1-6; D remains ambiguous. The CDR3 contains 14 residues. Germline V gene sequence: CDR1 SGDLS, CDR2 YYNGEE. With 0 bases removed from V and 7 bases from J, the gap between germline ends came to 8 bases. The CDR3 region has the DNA TGTGCCAGCAGCGTAGAGGCGGTGAATTCACCCCTCCACTTT. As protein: CASSVEAVNSPLHF.

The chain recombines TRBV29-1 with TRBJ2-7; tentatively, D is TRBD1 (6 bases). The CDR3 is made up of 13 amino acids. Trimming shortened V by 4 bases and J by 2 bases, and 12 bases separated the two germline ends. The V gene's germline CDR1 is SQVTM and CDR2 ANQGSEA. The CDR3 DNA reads TGCAGCGTTGCTACAGGGCCCACCTACGAGCAGTACTTC. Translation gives CSVATGPTYEQYF.

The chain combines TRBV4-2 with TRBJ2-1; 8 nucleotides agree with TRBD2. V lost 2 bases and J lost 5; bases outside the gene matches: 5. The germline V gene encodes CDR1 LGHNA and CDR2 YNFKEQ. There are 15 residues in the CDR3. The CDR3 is CASSQPGRGNNEQFF. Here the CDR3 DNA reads TGTGCCAGCAGCCAACCCGGGAGGGGAAACAATGAGCAGTTCTTC.

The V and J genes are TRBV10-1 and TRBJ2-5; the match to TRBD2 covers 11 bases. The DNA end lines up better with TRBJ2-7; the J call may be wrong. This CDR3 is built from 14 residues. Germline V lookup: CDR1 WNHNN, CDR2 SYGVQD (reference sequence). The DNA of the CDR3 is TGCGCCAGCAGTGCTGGGACTAGCGGAGACGAGCAGTACTTC. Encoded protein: CASSAGTSGDEQYF.

The CDR3 nucleotides read TGTGCCAGCTCCAACGGACAGGGTACGGGGTACGAGCAGTACTTC. Its translation is CASSNGQGTGYEQYF. The chain employs TRBV18 and TRBJ2-7; TRBD1 matches at 8 bases. The V segment lost 6 bases and the J segment 4 bases; nucleotides outside the gene matches: 11. The CDR3 runs to 15 residues. CDR1 and CDR2 (germline): KGHSH, LQKENI.

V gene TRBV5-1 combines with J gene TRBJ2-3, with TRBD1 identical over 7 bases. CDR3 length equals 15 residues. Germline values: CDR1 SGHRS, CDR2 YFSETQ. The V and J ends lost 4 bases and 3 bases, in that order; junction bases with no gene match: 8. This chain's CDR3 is CASSPDRDKTDTQYF. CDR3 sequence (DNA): TGCGCCAGCAGCCCCGACAGGGACAAAACAGATACGCAGTATTTT.